This entry lists 4 T cell receptor beta chains sequenced from one sample in a study of human T cells and chemical hapten exposure (dated by TCRdb to about 2021). The library came from RACE. Sequencing instrument: NextSeq 500. TCRdb reprocessing: public reads trimmed at Q25 with fastp, clones called with MiXCR, in-frame beta chains kept. Here each entry gathers all rows of one CDR3 protein and keeps the most common genes and DNA. The sample table holds over 85,000 distinct CDR3 sequences, of which around an eighth were seen once. Over 2% of the sample comes from the top ten. The sample's time point label is to be understood as: patch test 1, 2 weeks after DPC sensitization. The treatment or condition label corresponds to: therapeutic diphenylcyclopropenone sensitization with weekly scalp DPC. The material was whole blood, obtained in connection with sensitization to the hapten diphenylcyclopropenone (DPC). These receptors all come from a woman aged 40 to 50 with alopecia areata. Some clones in this sample may be carry-over from other donors' samples.

This clonotype has only a few counts. The chain is built from TRBV6-5 and TRBJ1-2; D uncertain. CDR3 length: 12 amino acids. With 1 base removed from V and 8 bases from J, the gap between germline ends came to 8 bases. Germline V gene data show CDR1 as MNHEY and CDR2 as SVGAGI. The CDR3 DNA is TGTGCCAGCAGTTACTTCCCAGGCGGCTACACCTTC. Amino acid sequence: CASSYFPGGYTF.

This clonotype has just a few counts. This chain joins TRBV7-2 and TRBJ1-3; D remains unclear. The V end was cut by 2 bases, the J end by 5 bases, with 1 base between. This CDR3 has 11 residues. CDR1 is SGHTA and CDR2 is FQGNSA in the germline V gene. The CDR3 loop is CASSLRNTIYF. In nucleotides, the CDR3 is TGTGCCAGCAGCTTACGAAACACCATATATTTT. Combining the CDR3 with reference TRBV7-2 and TRBJ1-3 gives the whole variable domain GAGVSQSPSNKVTEKGKDVELRCDPISGHTALYWYRQSLGQGLEFLIYFQGNSAPDKSGLPSDRFSAERTGGSVSTLTIQRTQQEDSAVYLCASSLRNTIYFGEGSWLTVV.

The genes are TRBV18 and TRBJ2-5, with 12 bases matching TRBD2. Germline CDR1 and CDR2: KGHSH and LQKENI. The CDR3 sequence is 16 residues long. With V trimmed by 7 bases and J by 1 base, 7 bases remained unmatched. In DNA, the CDR3 is TGTGCCAGCTTTACCGGACTAGCGGGGTTCCAAGAGACCCAGTACTTC. It specifies CASFTGLAGFQETQYF. The whole variable domain, remainder taken from reference TRBV18 and TRBJ2-5, is NAGVMQNPRHLVRRRGQEARLRCSPMKGHSHVYWYRQLPEEGLKFMVYLQKENIIDESGMPKERFSAEFPKEGPSILRIQQVVRGDSAAYFCASFTGLAGFQETQYFGPGTRLLVL.

This clonotype occurred many times. The chain links TRBV28 to TRBJ1-1; TRBD1 is a possible D gene (6 bases). The CDR3 has 12 residues. Deletions cut 2 bases from V and 11 bases from J, with 12 bases between. The V gene's germline CDR1 is MDHEN and CDR2 SYDVKM. The CDR3 spells CASSLQGSIAFF. CDR3 in DNA: TGTGCCAGCAGTTTACAGGGGTCGATCGCTTTCTTT.